Detailed here is one T cell receptor beta chain. What this receptor recognizes is not known. The record has no base qualities; no much larger clone is one base away. From cysteine to phenylalanine, the CDR3 is 14 amino acids long. The only DNA kept is the CDR3, 42 bases in frame from the first base. V trim: 4 bases; J trim: 2 bases; unmatched bases: 4. From the germline V gene (reference sequence), CDR1 is MNHNY and CDR2 is SVGAGI. The source of the sample is a study of PD-1 blockade in classical Hodgkin lymphoma (dated by TCRdb to 2018 to 2020). In the study overall: Nivolumab dosing was 3 mg/kg intravenously every 2 weeks, continuing until either disease progression or unacceptable toxicity. The study used TCR beta sequencing and CyTOF to define a peripheral blood immune signature of response to PD-1 blockade in classical Hodgkin lymphoma. Study-wide findings and limitations: Newly diagnosed patients were reported to have lower baseline TCR diversity than healthy donors, and relapsed/refractory patients were reported to have lower baseline TCR diversity still. CD4+ but not CD8+ TCR diversity rose significantly by C4D1 (p=0.0027 vs p=0.16), most apparent in complete responders (p=0.02). The study covered only a single clinical trial cohort, and the causes of the repertoire differences, possibly disease activity or prior therapy, were still not defined. Among trial patients, those achieving complete response had baseline diversity similar to that of newly diagnosed patients, while diversity was significantly lower in partial responders and progressors. Patients starting nivolumab less than 1 year after ASCT had lower diversity and were excluded from later analyses to avoid confounding by immune reconstitution.

Interpreted using the paper, the time point label stands for: cycle 2 day 1 (C2D1) of nivolumab. All trial patients had relapsed after autologous stem cell transplantation, with cohorts A, B and C differing in prior brentuximab vedotin exposure. The trial cohort comprised a few dozen patients with relapsed/refractory classical Hodgkin lymphoma whose best overall responses were complete response, partial response or progressive disease. Single-agent nivolumab was administered to trial patients in the multi-cohort phase II CheckMate 205 trial. An independent review committee assessed best overall response by applying the 2007 International Working Group response criteria. Trial PBMCs were collected just before the start of nivolumab (C1D1) and during therapy at cycle 2 day 1 and cycle 4 day 1. After peripheral blood was drawn into 8 mL Vacutainer Cell Preparation Tubes, PBMCs were isolated by centrifugation and then cryopreserved.

The Qiagen DNeasy kit was used to extract genomic DNA both from unsorted PBMCs and from the negatively selected CD4+ and CD8+ fractions. TCR beta CDR3 regions were amplified by immunoSEQ multiplex PCR using primers annealing to V and J segments. A synthetic immune receptor repertoire was used to minimize amplification bias, and remaining bias was computationally removed after sequencing. Regarding the original processing steps: Custom Python scripts were used to quantify repertoire diversity as the Shannon entropy index. Unsorted, CD4+ and CD8+ repertoires were examined separately, except in combined analyses, for which CD4+ and CD8+ sequences were merged in silico. Clonal expansion was defined as a frequency increase of at least 2-fold after treatment compared with C1D1, and clones undetected at baseline were assigned a pseudocount of 0.5. Singleton clones were defined as clones with 0 or 1 copy at C1D1, and non-singleton clones were defined as clones with 2 or more copies. Clones expanded in unsorted samples were assigned a CD4+, CD8+ or unknown annotation through matching of protein sequences in sorted samples from the same patient. Diversity changes from C1D1 to C4D1 were tested in paired samples using Wilcoxon tests. TCRdb carries this immuneACCESS record with in-frame sequences only. Its versions omit some clonotypes, under half of them owing to an unresolved V gene in the studies checked, with the rest unexplained. D and trimming come from the DNA, and the V and J calls and clone size come from that table. The sample contains about 50,000 clones, 73% of them found a single time. The top ten clonotypes cover about 16% of the sample.

The chain employs TRBV6-6 and TRBJ2-7; the junction holds 8 bases that match TRBD1. Sequences were derived from peripheral blood mononuclear cells (PBMCs), sampled before the second cycle of nivolumab. This clonotype was obtained from a human donor with classical Hodgkin lymphoma. The nucleotides are TGTGCCAGCAGTTGGACAGGGCTCCCCTACGAGCAGTACTTC. Translated, this is CASSWTGLPYEQYF.